The 24 T cell receptor beta chains listed next were all sequenced from one sample in a study of T cell responses to AZD1222 COVID-19 vaccine. Produced via immunoSEQ multiplex PCR; TCRdb's table is partial and in-frame only. Of more than 150,000 clones listed, approximately 94% are singletons. The sample was peripheral blood, taken 28 days after the second AZD1222 dose. The receptor source for this set is an adult who received the AZD1222 COVID-19 vaccine.

This chain joins TRBV5-1 and TRBJ2-3, with TRBD2 matching over 12 bases. Germline CDR1 is SGHRS and CDR2 is YFSETQ. The CDR3 is 16 amino acids. The V segment lost 4 bases and the J segment 2 bases; nucleotides outside the gene matches: 5. CDR3 loop: CASSPGLAGFTDTQYF. The CDR3 DNA reads TGCGCCAGCAGCCCGGGACTAGCGGGTTTCACAGATACGCAGTATTTT.

Worth noting for this clone: Different DNA sequences within this sample yield the same CDR3. This chain links TRBV4-3 with TRBJ2-2, with D possibly being TRBD2 (6 bases). The CDR3 totals 14 residues. CDR1 and CDR2 (germline): LGHNA, YSLEER. The V gene lost 4 bases and the J gene lost 5 bases, with 11 bases spanning the gap. Here the CDR3 reads CASSRAGFTGELFF. The CDR3 coding sequence is TGCGCCAGCAGCCGGGCGGGGTTTACCGGGGAGCTGTTTTTT.

V and J are TRBV5-4 and TRBJ2-3; 7 nucleotides align to TRBD2. The CDR3 is 16 residues long. After removal of 1 base from V and 1 base from J, the junction contained 6 bases not matched to a gene. The germline V gene has CDR1 SGHNT and CDR2 YYREEE (reference sequence). The CDR3 DNA sequence: TGTGCCAGCAGCTTGTTGGCGGGGGACGGCACAGATACGCAGTATTTT. Its protein product is CASSLLAGDGTDTQYF. Filled out from reference TRBV5-4 and TRBJ2-3, the complete variable domain reads ETGVTQSPTHLIKTRGQQVTLRCSSQSGHNTVSWYQQALGQGPQFIFQYYREEENGRGNFPPRFSGLQFPNYSSELNVNALELDDSALYLCASSLLAGDGTDTQYFGPGTRLTVL.

This sequence joins TRBV2 and TRBJ1-5; a possible D gene is TRBD1 (5 bases). Germline V gives CDR1 SNHLY, CDR2 FYNNEI. The V and J ends lost 3 bases and 0 bases respectively, with 9 bases between them. The CDR3 loop spans 15 amino acids. The CDR3 bases are TGTGCCAGCAGTGATGACAGACTTAGCAATCAGCCCCAGCATTTT. Translating gives CASSDDRLSNQPQHF.

The chain employs TRBV27 and TRBJ1-3; D is unresolved. The CDR3 totals 14 residues. The V end was cut by 1 base, the J end by 4 bases, with 8 bases between. Germline V gene data show CDR1 as MNHEY and CDR2 as SMNVEV (reference sequence). The CDR3, as DNA: TGTGCCAGCAGTTTATTTGGTAGCGGAAACACCATATATTTT. Its translation: CASSLFGSGNTIYF.

The chain recombines TRBV4-1 with TRBJ1-3; D is undetermined. V lost 6 bases to trimming and J lost 4 bases, with 7 bases between them. Germline V gene lookup returns CDR1 MGHRA and CDR2 YSYEKL. CDR3 size: 12 residues. The CDR3 is CASRGSGNTIYF. CDR3 DNA: TGCGCCAGCAGGGGCTCAGGAAACACCATATATTTT.

V gene TRBV6-1 combines with J gene TRBJ1-1; 7 bases map to TRBD1. CDR1 is MNHNS, CDR2 SASEGT, per germline. Losses at the gene ends were 2 bases for V and 0 bases for J; bases not matched to a gene: 9. The CDR3 extends over 17 amino acids. Written as DNA, the CDR3 is TGTGCCAGCAGTGAATGGGGAGGGACAGCGATGAACACTGAAGCTTTCTTT. Translating gives CASSEWGGTAMNTEAFF.

The chain links TRBV28 to TRBJ1-2; 7 nucleotides align to TRBD1. CDR3 length: 14 amino acids. V lost 4 bases, J lost 6 bases, and 8 bases stayed unmatched. CDR1 is MDHEN and CDR2 is SYDVKM in the germline V gene. CDR3 DNA sequence: TGTGCCAGCAGTTCCAGACAGGGCGGTAATGGCTACACCTTC. Residues: CASSSRQGGNGYTF.

CDR3 bases: TGTGCCAGCAGCTTGAATGGGGGGGGCTCCTACGAGCAGTACTTC. Protein sequence: CASSLNGGGSYEQYF. This sequence joins TRBV7-9 and TRBJ2-7; 7 bases fit TRBD2. The V segment lost 3 bases and the J segment 0 bases; nucleotides outside the gene matches: 5. Germline V gene data show CDR1 as SEHNR and CDR2 as FQNEAQ (reference sequence). The CDR3 extends over 15 amino acids.

J is TRBJ2-7 and V is TRBV27, with 8 bases fitting TRBD2. Germline CDR1 reads MNHEY; CDR2 reads SMNVEV (reference sequence). J gave up 3 bases and V 2 bases, and 6 bases lay outside the gene matches. There are 15 residues in the CDR3. CDR3: CASSLGGGSYYEQYF. The CDR3 DNA reads as TGTGCCAGCAGTTTAGGCGGGGGGTCCTACTACGAGCAGTACTTC.

The V call is TRBV5-4, the J call TRBJ2-7; the match to TRBD2 covers 11 bases. J gave up 5 bases and V 2 bases, and 3 bases lay outside the gene matches. Germline CDR1 SGHNT, CDR2 YYREEE (reference sequence). The CDR3 length is 14 residues. As DNA, the CDR3 is TGTGCCAGCAGCTTCTCACTAGCGGGAGACGAGCAGTACTTC. It yields the protein CASSFSLAGDEQYF. Using reference TRBV5-4 and TRBJ2-7 for the parts outside the CDR3, the full variable domain is ETGVTQSPTHLIKTRGQQVTLRCSSQSGHNTVSWYQQALGQGPQFIFQYYREEENGRGNFPPRFSGLQFPNYSSELNVNALELDDSALYLCASSFSLAGDEQYFGPGTRLTVT.

The V and J genes are TRBV6-2 or TRBV6-3 and TRBJ1-5, with 7 bases lining up with TRBD1. V dropped 2 bases and J dropped 5; count of bases not matched to a gene: 6. The germline CDR1 and CDR2 sequences are MNHEY and SVGEGT. CDR3 size: 15 residues. The CDR3 sequence: CASSYRDRVDQPQHF. CDR3 sequence (DNA): TGTGCCAGCAGTTACAGAGACAGGGTGGATCAGCCCCAGCATTTT.

The CDR3 DNA sequence: TGTGCCAGCAGTGATGAAGGATTCTCTGGCTACACCTTC. Encoded protein: CASSDEGFSGYTF. The rearrangement uses TRBV2 and TRBJ1-2; D not certain. CDR3 length: 13 amino acids. The V end lost 3 bases, the J end lost 7 bases, and 12 bases lay between the germline ends. CDR1 SNHLY and CDR2 FYNNEI come from the germline V gene.

V and J are TRBV19 and TRBJ1-2, with 7 positions matching TRBD1. The germline V gene has CDR1 LNHDA and CDR2 SQIVND (reference sequence). V shed 7 bases and J 4 bases; nucleotides not matched to a gene: 6. The CDR3 is 13 amino acids. The CDR3 spells CASTQGRPYGYTF. DNA of the CDR3: TGTGCCAGTACACAGGGGCGGCCCTATGGCTACACCTTC.

The chain is built from TRBV10-3 and TRBJ1-2; D perhaps matches TRBD1 (6 bases). The CDR3 covers 14 residues. Per germline, CDR1 ENHRY and CDR2 SYGVKD. Trimming cost V 6 bases and J 4 bases, with 15 bases left between them. Here the CDR3 reads CAIRNPGTTYGYTF. The CDR3 DNA sequence: TGTGCCATCAGAAATCCCGGGACAACCTATGGCTACACCTTC.

The chain couples TRBV24-1 to TRBJ2-1; D perhaps matches TRBD1 (6 bases). CDR1 is KGHDR, CDR2 SFDVKD, per germline. V lost 3 bases and J 6 bases, leaving 17 bases between the germline ends. There are 16 residues in the CDR3. DNA for the CDR3: TGTGCCACCAGTGATGGGGGCCGGGCGATCGTCAATGAGCAGTTCTTC. Its translation: CATSDGGRAIVNEQFF.

The V gene is TRBV28, the J gene TRBJ2-7; tentative D call: TRBD2 (6 bases). This CDR3 spans 13 amino acids. V was pared by 6 bases and J by 7 bases, with 16 bases between. Germline V gives CDR1 MDHEN, CDR2 SYDVKM. The CDR3 reads CASSPGEAGEQYF. CDR3 bases: TGTGCCAGCAGCCCGGGAGAAGCGGGTGAGCAGTACTTC.

V is TRBV19 and J is TRBJ1-1; the D gene is possibly TRBD1 (5 bases). Looked up from germline, CDR1 is LNHDA and CDR2 is SQIVND (reference sequence). This CDR3 spans 14 amino acids. Trimming stripped 6 bases from V and 0 bases from J, with 11 bases between. CDR3 sequence reads: CASSLGRLNTEAFF. The CDR3 bases are TGTGCCAGTAGCTTGGGACGGTTGAACACTGAAGCTTTCTTT.

The genes are TRBV6-5 and TRBJ2-1; 9 bases match TRBD1. Germline values: CDR1 MNHEY, CDR2 SVGAGI. There are 15 residues in the CDR3. The ends lost 5 bases at V and 2 bases at J; junction bases unmatched: 4. The CDR3 sequence is CASSRRQGAYNEQFF. CDR3 DNA sequence: TGTGCCAGCAGTCGACGACAGGGGGCCTACAATGAGCAGTTCTTC.

The CDR3 is CASSPPGEGRWENGYTF. The CDR3 DNA reads TGTGCCAGTAGTCCCCCGGGAGAGGGGAGGTGGGAAAATGGCTACACCTTC. The chain uses TRBV19 and TRBJ1-2, with a weak D call TRBD1 (5 bases). With 5 bases removed from V and 6 bases from J, the gap between germline ends came to 25 bases. This CDR3 is 17 amino acids long. Per germline, CDR1 LNHDA and CDR2 SQIVND (reference sequence).

The chain recombines TRBV5-1 with TRBJ2-7; 8 bases agree with TRBD2. This CDR3 comprises 15 residues. V gave up 0 bases and J gave up 3 bases; unmatched junction bases: 5. Germline CDR1 reads SGHRS; CDR2 reads YFSETQ. CDR3 region: CASSLGRTSLYEQYF. Written as DNA, the CDR3 is TGCGCCAGCAGCTTGGGGCGGACTAGCCTCTACGAGCAGTACTTC. The variable domain in full, completed from reference TRBV5-1 and TRBJ2-7, reads KAGVTQTPRYLIKTRGQQVTLSCSPISGHRSVSWYQQTPGQGLQFLFEYFSETQRNKGNFPGRFSGRQFSNSRSEMNVSTLELGDSALYLCASSLGRTSLYEQYFGPGTRLTVT.

This chain links TRBV19 with TRBJ1-2; D is unresolved. V was clipped by 5 bases and J by 2 bases, with 15 bases between them. In germline, CDR1 is LNHDA, CDR2 SQIVND (reference sequence). This CDR3 has 15 amino acids. CDR3: CASSPRTFENYGYTF. In DNA form, the CDR3 reads TGTGCCAGTAGTCCGAGGACCTTCGAAAACTATGGCTACACCTTC.

The rearrangement uses TRBV6-6 and TRBJ2-5; 7 nucleotides match TRBD1. Trimming took 5 bases from V and 5 from J; bases not matched to a gene: 8. CDR3 size: 14 residues. Germline values: CDR1 MNHNY, CDR2 SVGAGI (reference sequence). The CDR3 DNA reads as TGTGCCAGCAGTGGACAGGACCTGTGGGAGACCCAGTACTTC. Translation: CASSGQDLWETQYF.

This rearrangement joins TRBV7-2 to TRBJ1-5; D ambiguous. The V end was cut by 5 bases, the J end by 7 bases, with 12 bases between. This CDR3 spans 13 amino acids. Germline V gene lookup returns CDR1 SGHTA and CDR2 FQGNSA. The CDR3, as DNA: TGTGCCAGCAGCCAAGAGGTTCCGCAGCCCCAGCATTTT. This codes for CASSQEVPQPQHF.